This T cell receptor beta chain emerged from a study of cytomegalovirus exposure and HLA in healthy donors. There are 16 residues in the CDR3. V gave up 5 bases and J gave up 3 bases, with 18 bases separating them. Germline V gives CDR1 SGHTA, CDR2 FQGNSA. Study-wide points: A few chains linked to CMV were shown in vitro to be specific for CMV antigens. Most sequenced TCRs were rare (though some public TCRs occurred in many donors).

Generated by immunoSEQ multiplex PCR, the TCRdb table keeps only in-frame clones and is missing some. The sample records tens of thousands of clones, 93% being singletons. Comment on this clone: What it binds is not known.

The source material was PBMCs. The rearrangement links TRBV7-2 to TRBJ2-3; possible D gene TRBD2, 5 bases. The receptor was isolated from a woman in her 30s in good health and CMV-seronegative. CDR3 DNA: TGTGCCAGCAGCGACCGAGCCTCACGGGGAACAGATACGCAGTATTTT. Translation: CASSDRASRGTDTQYF. Looking up the rest from reference TRBV7-2 and TRBJ2-3 gives the full variable domain: GAGVSQSPSNKVTEKGKDVELRCDPISGHTALYWYRQSLGQGLEFLIYFQGNSAPDKSGLPSDRFSAERTGGSVSTLTIQRTQQEDSAVYLCASSDRASRGTDTQYFGPGTRLTVL.